The rows below give T cell receptor beta chains drawn from one sample of a study of CXCR3-negative and CXCR3-positive naive CD8 T cells. TCRdb reanalyzed the 5' RACE reads, giving one entry per CDR3 protein sequence and no DNA. Its clone listing holds 7,500 to 8,500 distinct CDR3 sequences. The sample taken for sequencing was naive CXCR3- CD8+ T cells from blood. The receptor source for this set is a human donor in good health. Some clones in this sample may be carry-over from other donors' samples. The CDR3 runs from the conserved cysteine through the conserved F or W. Fields, in order: clone size, V gene, J gene, CDR3 protein. For some rows the clone size is stated as once, few or many, or as a class when expanded; others skip it.

size: medium-sized
V: TRBV11-1
J: TRBJ2-1
CDR3: CASSSLADEQFF

size: NA
V: TRBV10-3
J: TRBJ2-5
CDR3: CAISGTGGETQYF

size: medium-sized
V: TRBV7-9
J: TRBJ2-1
CDR3: CASSLGSGGRSYNEQFF

size: NA
V: TRBV6-6
J: TRBJ2-7
CDR3: CASSPGGEQYF

size: NA
V: TRBV30
J: TRBJ1-5
CDR3: CAWSLGYRGNQPQHF

size: NA
V: TRBV4-1
J: TRBJ1-1
CDR3: CASSPSSATEAFF

size: NA
V: TRBV12-3/TRBV12-4
J: TRBJ2-7
CDR3: CASSLLAGVPTYEQYF

size: NA
V: TRBV2
J: TRBJ2-7
CDR3: CASSPSGGSSYEQYF

size: NA
V: TRBV28
J: TRBJ2-7
CDR3: CASSHPLAVPSYEQYF

size: medium-sized
V: TRBV25-1
J: TRBJ1-1
CDR3: CASSEPGGATEAFF

size: medium-sized
V: TRBV10-3
J: TRBJ2-1
CDR3: CAISEAPSGMYNEQFF

size: NA
V: TRBV29-1
J: TRBJ2-5
CDR3: CSVGLAGVETQYF

size: medium-sized
V: TRBV29-1
J: TRBJ2-1
CDR3: CSVEALAGGLNEQFF

size: NA
V: TRBV28
J: TRBJ2-1
CDR3: CASSSTWTSGDNEQFF

size: medium-sized
V: TRBV29-1
J: TRBJ2-7
CDR3: CSVENGAGPSYEQYF

size: NA
V: TRBV5-1
J: TRBJ2-1
CDR3: CASSLASREVYNEQFF

size: NA
V: TRBV12-3/TRBV12-4
J: TRBJ2-7
CDR3: CASSLDIYEQYF

size: NA
V: TRBV20-1
J: TRBJ2-7
CDR3: CSARDFAGRRGYEQYF

size: NA
V: TRBV7-9
J: TRBJ2-7
CDR3: CASSLLAGGRPAYEQYF

size: NA
V: TRBV13
J: TRBJ2-7
CDR3: CASSLGPSGAYEQYF

size: medium-sized
V: TRBV9
J: TRBJ2-1
CDR3: CASSVSGQYNEQFF

size: NA
V: TRBV11-2
J: TRBJ2-3
CDR3: CASSSLVFPSTDTQYF

size: NA
V: TRBV28
J: TRBJ1-5
CDR3: CASSLRDRGLNQPQHF

size: NA
V: TRBV29-1
J: TRBJ2-3
CDR3: CSVVGADTQYF

size: NA
V: TRBV29-1
J: TRBJ2-3
CDR3: CSVVDYRTDTQYF

size: medium-sized
V: TRBV6-2/TRBV6-3
J: TRBJ2-1
CDR3: CASSRAMYNEQFF

size: NA
V: TRBV5-1
J: TRBJ2-1
CDR3: CASSLSAYEQFF

size: NA
V: TRBV29-1
J: TRBJ2-3
CDR3: CSVEDQSSTDTQYF

size: NA
V: TRBV6-2/TRBV6-3
J: TRBJ1-1
CDR3: CASSYLTGANTEAFF

size: NA
V: TRBV3-1
J: TRBJ1-1
CDR3: CASSQDREGKNTEAFF

size: NA
V: TRBV5-5
J: TRBJ2-2
CDR3: CASSLQVYTGELFF

size: medium-sized
V: TRBV4-1
J: TRBJ2-1
CDR3: CASSQVYIYHRDREYNEQFF

size: NA
V: TRBV29-1
J: TRBJ2-7
CDR3: CSVVQESSYEQYF

size: NA
V: TRBV29-1
J: TRBJ2-3
CDR3: CSVEDPSGGQYF

size: medium-sized
V: TRBV9
J: TRBJ2-7
CDR3: CASSASGQVDEQYF

size: NA
V: TRBV28
J: TRBJ2-6
CDR3: CASSRTDSSSGANVLTF

size: medium-sized
V: TRBV20-1
J: TRBJ1-3
CDR3: CSARSGQATVDTIYF

size: NA
V: TRBV2
J: TRBJ2-3
CDR3: CASNPGGSGGTDTQYF

size: NA
V: TRBV27
J: TRBJ2-1
CDR3: CASSLLGVAGDDEQFF

size: medium-sized
V: TRBV2
J: TRBJ2-5
CDR3: CASSAGLAVQETQYF

size: NA
V: TRBV29-1
J: TRBJ1-1
CDR3: CSFDGEPYKNLYTEAFF

size: NA
V: TRBV29-1
J: TRBJ2-5
CDR3: CSVEANPPTGKETQYF

size: NA
V: TRBV20-1
J: TRBJ1-2
CDR3: CSALDRGIAWGYTF

size: medium-sized
V: TRBV29-1
J: TRBJ2-5
CDR3: CSVETRGRETQYF

size: NA
V: TRBV7-9
J: TRBJ2-7
CDR3: CASSSGLAGGRSYEQYF

size: medium-sized
V: TRBV11-2
J: TRBJ2-2
CDR3: CASSTRNTGELFF

size: NA
V: TRBV10-3
J: TRBJ2-7
CDR3: CAISWGQGKIGEQYF

size: medium-sized
V: TRBV20-1
J: TRBJ1-1
CDR3: CSARDEAMNTEAFF

size: medium-sized
V: TRBV20-1
J: TRBJ1-1
CDR3: CSARDRAGNTEAFF

size: NA
V: TRBV5-1
J: TRBJ2-3
CDR3: CASGQLRTDTQYF

size: medium-sized
V: TRBV15
J: TRBJ1-1
CDR3: CATSRDFLLRDRGSMNTEAFF

size: NA
V: TRBV25-1
J: TRBJ1-1
CDR3: CASSDWDSDAEAFF

size: medium-sized
V: TRBV20-1
J: TRBJ2-1
CDR3: CSARPLAGINEQFF

size: NA
V: TRBV12-3/TRBV12-4
J: TRBJ2-3
CDR3: CASSLGGPTDTQYF

size: NA
V: TRBV12-3/TRBV12-4
J: TRBJ1-1
CDR3: CASSLAGPEAFF

size: NA
V: TRBV2
J: TRBJ2-5
CDR3: CASSEGPRGQETQYF

size: NA
V: TRBV24-1
J: TRBJ1-1
CDR3: CATSDGAEAFF

size: medium-sized
V: TRBV15
J: TRBJ2-1
CDR3: CATSSNDEQFF

size: NA
V: TRBV29-1
J: TRBJ2-7
CDR3: CSVVSFAGGSSYEQYF